The 11 T cell receptor beta chains reported below all come from one sample, sequenced in a study of cytomegalovirus exposure and HLA in healthy donors. The PCR contained 60 Vbeta and 13 Jbeta primers. Data came from immunoSEQ multiplex PCR; TCRdb stores just in-frame clones and leaves some out. The sample holds 150,000 or so clones, around 10% seen once. Sequenced sample: PBMCs. These receptors were collected from a man aged 50 or older in good health and CMV-seronegative.

The rearrangement links TRBV29-1 to TRBJ1-2, with TRBD1 identical over 7 bases. The V segment lost 5 bases and the J segment 4 bases; nucleotides outside the gene matches: 7. CDR3 size: 13 residues. Germline values: CDR1 SQVTM, CDR2 ANQGSEA. The CDR3 protein is CSVQRGGGYGYTF. As DNA, the CDR3 is TGCAGCGTTCAGAGAGGGGGCGGCTATGGCTACACCTTC.

This clone turned up a few times. The chain joins TRBV9 to TRBJ2-3; possible D gene TRBD2, 6 bases. This CDR3 contains 16 residues. Germline values: CDR1 SGDLS, CDR2 YYNGEE. V shed 0 bases and J shed 0 bases, with 11 bases lying between them. This chain's CDR3 is CASSVVGGTSTDTQYF. CDR3 coding DNA: TGTGCCAGCAGCGTAGTTGGCGGGACTAGCACAGATACGCAGTATTTT.

The chain employs TRBV15 and TRBJ1-3; no clear D. Per the germline V gene, CDR1 is LNHNV and CDR2 is YYDKDF (reference sequence). Trimming stripped 0 bases from V and 0 bases from J, with 6 bases between. CDR3 length: 15 amino acids. CDR3 sequence reads: CATSRDFSSGNTIYF. Here the CDR3 DNA reads TGTGCCACCAGCAGAGATTTCAGCTCTGGAAACACCATATATTTT.

The chain links TRBV9 to TRBJ2-7, with TRBD2 matching 9 bases. Trimming removed 3 bases from V and 7 bases from J; junction bases left unmatched: 11. CDR1 is SGDLS and CDR2 is YYNGEE in the germline V gene. CDR3 length: 15 residues. The CDR3 spells CASSGGIAGAREQYF. CDR3 sequence (DNA): TGTGCCAGCAGCGGCGGAATAGCGGGGGCGCGGGAGCAGTACTTC.

This clone was counted between two and nine times. The genes are TRBV14 and TRBJ2-3, with D perhaps matching TRBD2 (5 bases). CDR3 length: 14 amino acids. Per germline, CDR1 SGHDN and CDR2 FVKESK. The V gene lost 7 bases and the J gene lost 4 bases, with 15 bases spanning the gap. The CDR3 region has the DNA TGTGCCAGCACCTACGACGGACTCGCAGATACGCAGTATTTT. This translates into CASTYDGLADTQYF.

In its sample, this clone was seen a few times. The chain uses TRBV2 and TRBJ2-3; 10 bases are a match to TRBD2. The CDR3 runs 14 residues. Germline V gives CDR1 SNHLY, CDR2 FYNNEI. The V and J ends lost 4 bases and 8 bases, in that order; junction bases with no gene match: 6. CDR3 loop: CASSGTSGVSTQYF. CDR3 sequence (DNA): TGTGCCAGCAGTGGGACTAGCGGAGTGAGTACGCAGTATTTT.

This clone was seen only a few times. V usage is TRBV28 and J usage is TRBJ2-5; 11 bases are a match to TRBD1. Trimming at V came to 6 bases and at J to 5 bases, leaving 11 bases not matched to a gene. Germline CDR1 and CDR2: MDHEN and SYDVKM. The CDR3 covers 16 residues. DNA of the CDR3: TGTGCCAGCAGCTTACGTGGACAGGGGGCTGGGGAGACCCAGTACTTC. Protein sequence: CASSLRGQGAGETQYF.

The DNA of the CDR3 is TGCGCCAGCAGCCAAGTACAGCTCATGCGGGGTAATCAGCCCCAGCATTTT. Protein product: CASSQVQLMRGNQPQHF. J is TRBJ1-5 and V is TRBV4-1; D not certain. The CDR3 has 17 residues. V lost 1 base and J 4 bases, leaving 17 bases between the germline ends. CDR1 is MGHRA, CDR2 YSYEKL, per germline.

J is TRBJ1-1 and V is TRBV28; D is ambiguous. V lost 3 bases to trimming and J lost 1 base, with 9 bases between them. CDR3 length: 14 residues. Germline V gene sequence: CDR1 MDHEN, CDR2 SYDVKM. The CDR3 DNA follows: TGTGCCAGCAGTTTCCCCCACAGGAACACTGAAGCTTTCTTT. Protein: CASSFPHRNTEAFF. The full variable domain, in which reference TRBV28 and TRBJ1-1 provide the parts outside the CDR3, is DVKVTQSSRYLVKRTGEKVFLECVQDMDHENMFWYRQDPGLGLRLIYFSYDVKMKEKGDIPEGYSVSREKKERFSLILESASTNQTSMYLCASSFPHRNTEAFFGQGTRLTVV.

There are a few counts of this clone. The J gene is TRBJ2-7, the V gene TRBV27; weak D call: TRBD2 (5 bases). V lost 4 bases and J lost 2, with 12 bases in between. Germline V lookup: CDR1 MNHEY, CDR2 SMNVEV (reference sequence). The CDR3 sequence is 14 residues long. The CDR3 DNA follows: TGTGCCAGCAGTTCGGCAGGAGGAACCTACGAGCAGTACTTC. Residues: CASSSAGGTYEQYF.

This clone was observed many times. The chain joins TRBV5-4 to TRBJ2-2, with a tentative D call TRBD1 (7 bases). V was shortened by 3 bases and J by 7 bases, with 10 bases between the two germline ends. Germline V lookup: CDR1 SGHNT, CDR2 YYREEE (reference sequence). The CDR3 loop spans 13 amino acids. CDR3: CASSSRGDGELFF. Written as DNA, the CDR3 is TGTGCCAGCAGCTCCAGGGGGGACGGGGAGCTGTTTTTT.